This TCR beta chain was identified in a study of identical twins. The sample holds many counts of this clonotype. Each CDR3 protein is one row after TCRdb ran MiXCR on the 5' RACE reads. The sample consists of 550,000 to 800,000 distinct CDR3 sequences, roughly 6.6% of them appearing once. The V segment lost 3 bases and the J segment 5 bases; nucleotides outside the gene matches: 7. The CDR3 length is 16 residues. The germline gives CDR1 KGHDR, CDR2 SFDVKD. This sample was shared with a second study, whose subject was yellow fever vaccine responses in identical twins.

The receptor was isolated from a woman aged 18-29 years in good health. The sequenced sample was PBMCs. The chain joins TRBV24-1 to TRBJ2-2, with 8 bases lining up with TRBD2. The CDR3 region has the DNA TGTGCCACCAGTGATCCCACTAGCGGAGGGACCGGGGAGCTGTTTTTT. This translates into CATSDPTSGGTGELFF.